This T cell receptor (beta chain) came from a study of blood T cell repertoires in COVID-19. Study details: Acute-phase and convalescent COVID-19 samples originated in the United States, Italy and Spain. From T cells, B-cell-depleted T cells, or PBMCs came the material, which was cDNA or gDNA.

Germline CDR1 is SGHNT and CDR2 is YYREEE (reference sequence). This CDR3 is built from 20 residues. J lost 2 bases, V lost 5 bases, and 18 bases had no gene match. Recruited during active infection, patients (from Seattle) were subsequently followed longitudinally. Original data processing: Using reference gene primer amplification, nucleated cell counts were estimated. TCRdb's copy holds only in-frame clones and misses some; the assay was immunoSEQ multiplex PCR. V and J calls and clone size are copied from that table; D and trimming were computed from the DNA. This sample has 150,000 to 200,000 clones, with more than 85% found just once.

The chain is built from TRBV5-4 and TRBJ2-7, with 14 bases that match TRBD2. The origin of this receptor is an older woman with COVID-19, enrolled during active disease. The sequenced sample consisted of peripheral blood. The CDR3: CASRAVTGLAGGPSTYEQYF. CDR3 bases: TGTGCCAGCAGGGCAGTTACTGGACTAGCGGGGGGTCCCTCAACCTACGAGCAGTACTTC.